These 23 T cell receptor beta chains were sequenced from one sample in a study of T cells in Graves' hyperthyroidism and ophthalmopathy. RNA transcripts yielded amplified TCR beta CDR3 regions. TCR CDR3 regions were first amplified by RT-PCR with HTBI primers. MiXCR was run by TCRdb on the multiplex PCR reads, yielding one entry per CDR3 protein. In the table there are about 580,000 distinct CDR3 sequences, 11% to 15% of which are singletons. Source material: blood. All receptors derive from a woman under 40 with Graves' hyperthyroidism that later progressed to Graves' ophthalmopathy.

About this clonotype: This may stem from a read error, because a much larger clone lies one nucleotide away. Because the CDR3 is missing its conserved closing phenylalanine or tryptophan, this is likely a read error. This chain uses TRBV3-1 with TRBJ1-1; a weak D match, TRBD1 (5 bases). The ends were cut back, 0 bases at V and 1 base at J, with 9 bases in the middle. This CDR3 comprises 15 residues. From germline, CDR1 is LGHDT and CDR2 YNNKEL (reference sequence). The CDR3 here is CASSQDAGTNTEAFS. For the CDR3, the DNA is TGTGCCAGCAGCCAAGATGCGGGGACGAACACTGAAGCTTTCTCT.

This clonotype was picked up many times. The V gene is TRBV28, the J gene TRBJ2-2, with D perhaps TRBD1 or TRBD2 (6 bases each). This CDR3 comprises 14 residues. The germline V and J ends were trimmed by 5 bases and 4 bases, with 11 bases remaining between them. From germline, CDR1 is MDHEN and CDR2 SYDVKM. CDR3 amino acids: CASSPPGATGELFF. CDR3 DNA: TGTGCCAGCAGTCCTCCGGGGGCCACCGGGGAGCTGTTTTTT.

This clonotype was seen only once. V and J are TRBV28 and TRBJ2-6; a possible D gene is TRBD1 (6 bases). Looked up from germline, CDR1 is MDHEN and CDR2 is SYDVKM. The CDR3 spans 15 residues. V lost 7 bases and J 0 bases, leaving 10 bases between the germline ends. The CDR3 loop reads CASKTGSSGANVLTF. The CDR3 coding sequence is TGTGCCAGCAAGACAGGAAGCTCTGGGGCCAACGTCCTGACTTTC. The full variable domain, with the rest looked up from reference TRBV28 and TRBJ2-6, is DVKVTQSSRYLVKRTGEKVFLECVQDMDHENMFWYRQDPGLGLRLIYFSYDVKMKEKGDIPEGYSVSREKKERFSLILESASTNQTSMYLCASKTGSSGANVLTFGAGSRLTVL.

This chain uses TRBV6-2 or TRBV6-3 with TRBJ1-3; D is perhaps TRBD1 (5 bases). CDR1 is MNHEY and CDR2 is SVGEGT in the germline V gene. The CDR3 totals 14 residues. The V end was cut by 6 bases, the J end by 1 base, with 10 bases between. CDR3 loop: CASRTDPSGNTIYF. The CDR3 DNA reads TGTGCCAGCAGGACAGATCCATCTGGAAACACCATATATTTT.

This clonotype was seen repeatedly, ten times or more. The gene calls are TRBV12-3 or TRBV12-4 and TRBJ1-3; D perhaps matches TRBD1 (5 bases). V shed 6 bases and J shed 0 bases, with 12 bases lying between them. CDR3 length: 15 amino acids. The CDR3 reads CASRGGDLSGNTIYF. DNA for the CDR3: TGTGCCAGCAGGGGGGGGGATCTCTCTGGAAACACCATATATTTT.

In its sample, this clonotype was seen many times. V gene TRBV19 combines with J gene TRBJ2-6, with 9 bases fitting TRBD1. V was clipped by 6 bases and J by 0 bases; unmatched bases: 9. The CDR3 runs 18 residues. The germline gives CDR1 LNHDA, CDR2 SQIVND (reference sequence). The CDR3 coding sequence is TGTGCCAGTAGCACTCTGGACAGGGGATACTCTGGGGCCAACGTCCTGACTTTC. As protein: CASSTLDRGYSGANVLTF.

This clonotype has at least ten counts. The chain links TRBV28 to TRBJ1-4, with D possibly TRBD1 on 6 matching bases. Germline V gene lookup returns CDR1 MDHEN and CDR2 SYDVKM. Trimming cost V 5 bases and J 7 bases, with 20 bases left between them. This CDR3 has 16 residues. The DNA for the CDR3 is TGTGCCAGCAGTACTCCTCGACAGGCCCGTGGTGAAAAACTGTTTTTT. It specifies CASSTPRQARGEKLFF. The variable domain in full, with the rest retrieved from reference TRBV28 and TRBJ1-4, is DVKVTQSSRYLVKRTGEKVFLECVQDMDHENMFWYRQDPGLGLRLIYFSYDVKMKEKGDIPEGYSVSREKKERFSLILESASTNQTSMYLCASSTPRQARGEKLFFGSGTQLSVL.

This clonotype appeared many times. The genes are TRBV12-3 or TRBV12-4 and TRBJ2-5, with D unclear. The CDR3 covers 13 residues. V was clipped by 2 bases and J by 4 bases, with 8 bases between them. CDR3 protein: CASSLSQRETQYF. Here the CDR3 DNA reads TGTGCCAGCAGTTTAAGCCAGCGAGAGACCCAGTACTTC.

This clonotype was found a few times. The chain uses TRBV7-2 and TRBJ1-2, with D possibly matching TRBD1 (5 bases). The germline V gene has CDR1 SGHTA and CDR2 FQGNSA. Trimming cost V 8 bases and J 0 bases, with 16 bases left between them. CDR3 length: 15 amino acids. The CDR3 DNA sequence: TGTGCCAGCGCTTCGATGGGGCGAGCTAACTATGGCTACACCTTC. As protein: CASASMGRANYGYTF.

This clonotype was seen at least ten times. The chain uses TRBV10-2 and TRBJ1-1, with D possibly matching TRBD1 (6 bases). CDR3 length: 11 amino acids. Germline assignment: CDR1 WSHSY and CDR2 SAAADI. V lost 5 bases and J 10 bases, leaving 11 bases between the germline ends. CDR3 nucleotide sequence: TGCGCCAGCAGTCATACAGGGTTAGCTTTCTTT. This codes for CASSHTGLAFF.

This clonotype has just a few counts. It may be a read error: a sequence one base away is much more abundant. The chain joins TRBV11-2 to TRBJ1-2; 7 bases are a match to TRBD1. V was pared by 3 bases and J by 3 bases, with 13 bases of the junction left unmatched. This CDR3 has 17 residues. Per the germline V gene, CDR1 is SGHAT and CDR2 is FQNNGV. In DNA, the CDR3 is TGTGCCAGCAGCTTTGCCCACACTCCTCAGGGGGACTATGGCTACACCTTC. Amino acids: CASSFAHTPQGDYGYTF.

The CDR3 spells CASSYSTGRNEQFF. CDR3 DNA: TGTGCCAGCAGTTATAGCACAGGGAGGAATGAGCAGTTCTTC. The chain uses TRBV6-1 and TRBJ2-1; D is possibly TRBD1 or TRBD2 (6 bases each). Germline CDR1 and CDR2: MNHNS and SASEGT. V dropped 5 bases and J dropped 7 bases, with 15 bases sitting between them. The CDR3 totals 14 residues.

This clonotype has ten or more counts. The chain's CDR3 is CASSLIDRTTGQYF. CDR3 in DNA: TGCGCCAGCAGCCTGATAGACAGGACCACCGGGCAGTACTTC. V gene TRBV5-1 combines with J gene TRBJ2-7; TRBD1 is a possible D gene (6 bases). The CDR3 length is 14 residues. Trimming pared 4 bases from V and 9 bases from J, leaving 20 bases between. CDR1 is SGHRS and CDR2 is YFSETQ in the germline V gene.

This clonotype was observed at least ten times. The chain links TRBV19 to TRBJ2-1; 9 bases are shared with TRBD2. CDR1 is LNHDA, CDR2 SQIVND, per germline (reference sequence). Losses at the gene ends were 9 bases for V and 0 bases for J; bases not matched to a gene: 18. This CDR3 has 19 amino acids. CDR3 coding DNA: TGTGCCAGCCGTAGCCGGCGGGAGGGCTTCGGAAGCTCCTACAATGAGCAGTTCTTC. Translation gives CASRSRREGFGSSYNEQFF.

As regards this clonotype: A much larger clone lies one base from this, so it may be a read error. The V gene is TRBV3-1, the J gene TRBJ2-3; 7 bases are shared with TRBD2. The CDR3 consists of 15 residues. CDR1 is LGHDT and CDR2 is YNNKEL in the germline V gene (reference sequence). The CDR3 nucleotides are TGTGCCAGCAGCCGCCGGGTAGCGGGTGGAGATACGCAGGATTTT. Translated: CASSRRVAGGDTQDF.

This clonotype was counted many times. The V call is TRBV10-3, the J call TRBJ2-7; 9 nucleotides align to TRBD1. V lost 4 bases, J lost 6 bases, and 7 bases stayed unmatched. The CDR3 totals 14 residues. Per germline, CDR1 ENHRY and CDR2 SYGVKD. Written as DNA, the CDR3 is TGTGCCATCAGTGCCGGGACAGGGAACGGCGAGCAGTACTTC. Translated: CAISAGTGNGEQYF.

V gene TRBV27 combines with J gene TRBJ1-2; 11 bases map to TRBD1. V gave up 7 bases and J gave up 8 bases; unmatched junction bases: 6. In germline, CDR1 is MNHEY, CDR2 SMNVEV (reference sequence). The CDR3 extends over 13 amino acids. In DNA, the CDR3 is TGTGCCAGCACTTCGAGGACAGGGGGCGGCTACACCTTC. Translated: CASTSRTGGGYTF.

This clonotype was observed a few times. J is TRBJ2-4 and V is TRBV12-3 or TRBV12-4; D ambiguous. This CDR3 region has 14 residues. V lost 1 base, J lost 0 bases, and 4 bases lay in between. The CDR3, as DNA: TGTGCCAGCAGTTTAGTGGCAGCCAAAAACATTCAGTACTTC. Protein product: CASSLVAAKNIQYF.

This clonotype was counted many times. The chain links TRBV20-1 to TRBJ1-1; tentatively, D is TRBD1 (6 bases). Trimming shortened V by 7 bases and J by 0 bases, and 15 bases separated the two germline ends. The CDR3 has 14 residues. The germline gives CDR1 DFQATT, CDR2 SNEGSKA (reference sequence). CDR3 nucleotide sequence: TGCAGTGTAGAACTCGGACAGTTGAACACTGAAGCTTTCTTT. Translating it yields CSVELGQLNTEAFF.

V gene TRBV10-3 combines with J gene TRBJ2-7; TRBD1 agrees at 7 bases. V dropped 6 bases and J dropped 1; count of bases not matched to a gene: 6. The germline gives CDR1 ENHRY, CDR2 SYGVKD. The CDR3 totals 14 residues. This chain's CDR3 is CAISPGQQSYEQYF. The CDR3 nucleotides are TGTGCCATCAGCCCGGGACAGCAATCCTACGAGCAGTACTTC.

The table lists this clonotype with many counts. The chain uses TRBV12-3 or TRBV12-4 and TRBJ1-1; 7 positions agree with TRBD1. This CDR3 contains 14 residues. Trimming took 7 bases from V and 1 from J; bases not matched to a gene: 6. The CDR3 is CASKDRDGNTEAFF. CDR3 nucleotides: TGTGCCAGCAAAGACAGGGATGGGAACACTGAAGCTTTCTTT.

There are many counts of this clonotype. The chain employs TRBV30 and TRBJ2-1; 7 bases are a match to TRBD1. This CDR3 comprises 12 residues. From germline, CDR1 is GTSNPN and CDR2 SVGIG (reference sequence). With V trimmed by 3 bases and J by 5 bases, 1 base remained unmatched. The DNA for the CDR3 is TGTGCCTGGAGCAGGGGGAACAATGAGCAGTTCTTC. It yields the protein CAWSRGNNEQFF.

This clonotype was seen repeatedly, ten times or more. The chain uses TRBV5-1 and TRBJ1-2; TRBD1 matches 8 bases. Germline CDR1 SGHRS, CDR2 YFSETQ. The ends lost 3 bases at V and 7 bases at J; junction bases unmatched: 11. CDR3 length equals 15 residues. Written as DNA, the CDR3 is TGCGCCAGCAGCTCCTCCCCGACAGGGGACGCTGGCTACACCTTC. Encoded protein: CASSSSPTGDAGYTF. The complete variable domain, with remaining parts taken from reference TRBV5-1 and TRBJ1-2, reads KAGVTQTPRYLIKTRGQQVTLSCSPISGHRSVSWYQQTPGQGLQFLFEYFSETQRNKGNFPGRFSGRQFSNSRSEMNVSTLELGDSALYLCASSSSPTGDAGYTFGSGTRLTVV.